The TCR beta chain under discussion was sequenced for a study of sequential checkpoint blockade in melanoma. This clone was seen repeatedly, ten times or more. Its antigen remains unknown. The treatment was: randomized to nivolumab then ipilimumab (arm A) or the reverse (arm B). Findings of the study overall: About 30 times likelier clinical benefit followed increased tumor T-cell fraction and clonality.

The CDR3 runs 17 residues. Germline V gene data show CDR1 as SGHNT and CDR2 as YENEEA. Trimming took 5 bases from V and 4 from J; bases not matched to a gene: 8. Clones were sequenced by immunoSEQ multiplex PCR, and TCRdb holds only the in-frame ones, with some missing. Seen here are 2,000 to 3,000 clones, 20% to 25% observed once, and the top ten hold roughly 20%. V is TRBV11-3 and J is TRBJ2-6; 10 bases line up with TRBD1. The clonotype comes from a human donor with melanoma. The sequences come from tumor tissue (inferred from file names), collected from a patient given nivolumab and ipilimumab in sequence. CDR3 sequence: CASSPRQGARGANVLTF. CDR3 DNA sequence: TGTGCCAGCAGCCCTAGACAGGGGGCCAGGGGGGCCAACGTCCTGACTTTC.